The 17 T cell receptor delta chains presented below share a single source sample, sequenced in a study of gamma-delta T cells after stem cell transplantation. TCRdb reprocessed the RT-PCR reads through CATT. The table shows about 1,700 delta-chain clones, with 3.5% to 4.5% occurring only once. Source material: gamma-delta T cells. The source is a human donor. It is not recorded whose cells these are; they may come from a transplant donor.

This clone was counted only a few times. The translation of this DNA and the TCRdb protein of a much larger clone differ at residue 4, probably owing to a read error; the protein shown here is translated from the DNA. The J gene is TRDJ1, the V gene TRDV2, with 8 bases fitting TRDD3. This CDR3 region has 16 residues. Looked up from germline, CDR1 is GEAIGNYY and CDR2 is EKD. V lost 5 bases to trimming and J lost 0 bases; unmatched junction nucleotides: 10. The CDR3, as DNA: TGTGCCTGTGGTTTACTGGGGGCTCAGTACACCGATAAACTCATCTTT. Its translation is CACGLLGAQYTDKLIF.

In regard to this clone: A read error likely explains this, since a far larger clone differs by one base. The chain combines TRDV2 with TRDJ3, with TRDD3 identical over 9 bases. The CDR3 loop spans 19 amino acids. In germline, CDR1 is GEAIGNYY, CDR2 EKD. The CDR3 coding sequence is TGTGCCTGTGACACCGTGGGGGATATGGGCTCCTGGGACACCCGACTGATGTTTTTC. Encoded protein: CACDTVGDMGSWDTRLMFF.

This clone has more than one count but fewer than ten. This DNA's translation and the protein TCRdb lists, from a much larger clone, do not match at residue 9, likely due to a read error; the protein shown is translated from the DNA. The chain recombines TRDV2 with TRDJ3, with 8 bases identical to TRDD3. The germline V gene encodes CDR1 GEAIGNYY and CDR2 EKD. The junction had 7 bases not matched to a gene; V was cut back by 1 base and J by 0 bases. The CDR3 is 19 residues long. CDR3 nucleotide sequence: TGTGCCTGTGACACAATACTGGGGGGTACCTCCTGGGACACCCGACAGATGTTTTTC. Its translation is CACDTILGGTSWDTRQMFF.

This clone was seen a handful of times. The protein in TCRdb stems from a much larger clone and differs at residue 9 from this DNA's translation, likely a read error; here the protein is translated from the DNA. The genes are TRDV2 and TRDJ1; 8 bases match TRDD3. This CDR3 region has 16 residues. Germline trimming cut 2 bases from V and 0 bases from J; bases unmatched to any gene: 7. Germline lookup yields CDR1 GEAIGNYY and CDR2 EKD. This CDR3 reads CACDKLGDANTDKLIF. CDR3 DNA: TGTGCCTGTGACAAGTTGGGGGATGCGAACACCGATAAACTCATCTTT.

By sample share, this clone is large. Other nucleotide sequences from this sample produce the same CDR3. The rearrangement uses TRDV2 and TRDJ1; the match to TRDD3 covers 10 bases. This CDR3 comprises 15 residues. CDR1 is GEAIGNYY, CDR2 EKD, per germline. The J segment lost 0 bases and the V segment lost 0 bases, leaving 0 bases of the junction unmatched. The CDR3 region is CACDTLGDNTDKLIF. CDR3 coding DNA: TGTGCCTGTGACACCCTGGGGGATAACACCGATAAACTCATCTTT.

For this clone: The protein recorded in TCRdb matches a much larger clone and deviates from this DNA's translation at residue 10, suggesting a read error; the protein here is obtained by translating the DNA. The chain joins TRDV2 to TRDJ1; 9 bases align to TRDD3. Looked up from germline, CDR1 is GEAIGNYY and CDR2 is EKD. After removal of 0 bases from V and 4 bases from J, the junction contained 17 bases not matched to a gene. This CDR3 contains 19 residues. CDR3 protein: CACDTVAGGCARGVDKLIF. As DNA, the CDR3 is TGTGCCTGTGACACCGTAGCTGGGGGATGCGCAAGGGGAGTCGATAAACTCATCTTT.

Details on this clone: With a far larger clone one base away, a read error is the likely cause. V usage is TRDV2 and J usage is TRDJ1; no firm D call. V gave up 0 bases and J gave up 0 bases, with 7 bases separating them. The CDR3 runs 14 residues. CDR1 is GEAIGNYY, CDR2 EKD, per germline. CDR3 DNA: TGTGCCTGTGACACCACTTCAAACACCGATAAACTCATCTTT. Translating gives CACDTTSNTDKLIF.

Notes on this clone: The TCRdb protein, from a much larger clone, departs from this DNA's translation at residue 9, likely by read error; the protein shown derives from the DNA. The rearrangement uses TRDV2 and TRDJ1; 7 bases align to TRDD3. CDR3 length: 17 amino acids. The junction had 16 bases not matched to a gene; V was cut back by 7 bases and J by 0 bases. Germline CDR1 and CDR2: GEAIGNYY and EKD. The CDR3 loop reads CACDRLLGRQNTDKLIF. The CDR3 DNA sequence: TGTGCCTGCGATAGGCTACTGGGGCGCCAGAACACCGATAAACTCATCTTT.

Only a few counts were recorded for this clone. Since a far larger clone is one base different, this is likely a read error. The sample has other DNA sequences that encode this CDR3 too. The chain recombines TRDV2 with TRDJ1; 8 nucleotides match TRDD3. Germline lookup yields CDR1 GEAIGNYY and CDR2 EKD. The V and J ends lost 4 bases and 0 bases, in that order; junction bases with no gene match: 9. There are 16 residues in the CDR3. This chain's CDR3 is CACDLLGAQYTDKLIF. CDR3 in DNA: TGTGCCTGTGATTTACTGGGGGCCCAGTACACCGATAAACTCATCTTT.

Only a few counts were recorded for this clone. With only one base between it and a far larger clone, this is likely a read error. Other DNA sequences from this sample encode an identical CDR3 as well. The rearrangement uses TRDV2 and TRDJ1; 8 bases are a match to TRDD3. The CDR3 contains 17 residues. Germline CDR1 GEAIGNYY, CDR2 EKD. The CDR3: CACDTLGEKVYTDKLIF. DNA of the CDR3: TGTGCCTGCGACACCCTGGGGGAGAAGGTGTACACCGATAAACTCATCTTT.

Only a few counts were recorded for this clone. It is likely a read error: a sequence one base away is far more abundant. This CDR3 is also generated by other DNA sequences in the sample. V and J are TRDV2 and TRDJ1; D is possibly TRDD2 or TRDD3 (8 bases each). From germline, CDR1 is GEAIGNYY and CDR2 EKD. The CDR3 is made up of 23 amino acids. Trimming left V 5 bases short and J 0 bases short, with 39 bases between. The CDR3, as DNA: TGTGCCTGTGCCCCTATACCACTTCCTACAACTGGGGGGTACGGGCCGTACACCGATAAACTCATCTTT. Amino acid sequence: CACAPIPLPTTGGYGPYTDKLIF.

This clone showed up just a few times. The TCRdb protein, from a much larger clone, departs from this DNA's translation at residue 11, likely by read error; the protein shown derives from the DNA. V gene TRDV2 combines with J gene TRDJ1; 10 bases line up with TRDD3. CDR3 length equals 17 residues. Germline V gene data show CDR1 as GEAIGNYY and CDR2 as EKD. V shed 0 bases, J shed 2 bases, and the junction held 8 bases outside the gene matches. The CDR3 DNA reads TGTGCCTGTGACACCATGCTACTGGGGGATTGTACCGATAAACTCATCTTT. Translating gives CACDTMLLGDCTDKLIF.

About this clone: One base away lies a much larger clone, so this may be a sequencing read error. The V call is TRDV2, the J call TRDJ1; 8 bases are shared with TRDD3. Germline V gene data show CDR1 as GEAIGNYY and CDR2 as EKD. V lost 2 bases and J lost 0; bases outside the gene matches: 10. The CDR3 is made up of 17 amino acids. DNA for the CDR3: TGTGCCTGTGACAAACTGGGGGCTCGACGATACACCGATAAACTCATCTTT. Translated, it gives CACDKLGARRYTDKLIF.

This clone was seen a few times. Mismatch with germline at one junction end may stem from a read error. This sequence joins TRDV2 and TRDJ3, with 12 bases identical to TRDD3. CDR1 and CDR2 from the germline V gene are GEAIGNYY and EKD. The CDR3 covers 21 residues. The CDR3 DNA sequence: TGTGCCTGTGATCGTTTACTGGGGGATACCCCCAGCTCCTGGAACACCCGACAGATGTTTTTC. Its translation is CACDRLLGDTPSSWNTRQMFF.

On this clone itself: The likely explanation is a read error, given a far larger clone one base away. The same CDR3 is also encoded by other DNA sequences in this sample. J is TRDJ3 and V is TRDV2, with TRDD3 matching over 12 bases. The CDR3 contains 21 residues. The germline gives CDR1 GEAIGNYY, CDR2 EKD. J lost 0 bases, V lost 4 bases, and 12 bases had no gene match. The DNA of the CDR3 is TGTGCCTGTGAGCGTTTACTGGGGGATACCCCTAGCTCCTGGGACACCCGACAGATGTTTTTC. This gives the protein CACERLLGDTPSSWDTRQMFF.

This clone was seen a handful of times. A single base is all that separates this from a far larger clone, so a read error is likely. The sample contains more than one DNA sequence encoding this CDR3. The chain combines TRDV2 with TRDJ1; maybe TRDD3 (6 bases). Germline assignment: CDR1 GEAIGNYY and CDR2 EKD. The CDR3 has 16 residues. Between the trimmed V and J ends, which lost 0 bases and 5 bases, there was a span of 18 bases. As DNA, the CDR3 is TGTGCCTGTGACACCGTTGGTGGGGGTTTCACTGATAAACTCATCTTT. Its protein is CACDTVGGGFTDKLIF.

Only a few counts were recorded for this clone. A far bigger clonotype differs at one base, so this is likely a read error. The identical CDR3 is also encoded by other nucleotide sequences in the sample. The chain carries TRDV2 and TRDJ1; TRDD3 aligns across 10 bases. Germline assignment: CDR1 GEAIGNYY and CDR2 EKD. The CDR3 contains 17 residues. The CDR3: CACDTMLLGDSTDKLIF. The CDR3 coding sequence is TGTGCCTGCGACACCATGCTACTGGGGGATTCTACCGATAAACTCATCTTT.